This TCR beta chain stems from a study of blood T cells in healthy people across ages. In its sample, this clonotype was seen a few times. Then a second PCR, running roughly 6 to 11 cycles, was carried out with a sample-barcoded 5' primer and a J-beta primer mix. All cDNA molecules were each tagged by a template-switch adaptor with 12 random nucleotides. A single record per CDR3 protein comes from TCRdb applying MiXCR to the 5' RACE reads. This sample carries 750,000 or so distinct CDR3 sequences, just under 25% of them seen once, and the ten largest clones take 8% to 10%. These data were likewise used in another study, on T cells of mothers and their children.

The sequenced sample consisted of blood. The clonotype comes from a boy younger than 18 in good health.

CDR3 loop: CSVGRENTGELFF. The CDR3 coding sequence is TGCAGCGTTGGTAGGGAGAACACCGGGGAGCTGTTTTTT. The J gene is TRBJ2-2, the V gene TRBV29-1; D is undetermined. The CDR3 consists of 13 residues. V lost 4 bases and J 1 base, leaving 7 bases between the germline ends. CDR1 is SQVTM and CDR2 is ANQGSEA in the germline V gene.